Listed below are T cell receptor beta chains from one sample, sequenced in a study of blood T cell repertoires in COVID-19. Method: immunoSEQ multiplex PCR; TCRdb's copy keeps in-frame clones and lacks some. Of just under 65,000 clones in the sample, 65% to 80% were seen once. The specimen was peripheral blood. Receptors originate from a human donor in a cohort sampled during active COVID-19. Each CDR3 is given with its conserved first and last residue. Each record gives: D gene, clone size, V gene, J gene, CDR3 protein. A D gene is named only where the DNA matches it firmly. Some rows mark clone size as missing; the rest say once, few, many or name a class of expanded clone.

d_gene: NA
abundance: NA
v_gene: TRBV12-3/TRBV12-4
j_gene: TRBJ2-3
CDR3aa: CASSQKDTQYF

d_gene: TRBD2
abundance: once
v_gene: TRBV27
j_gene: TRBJ2-7
CDR3aa: CASSIGGLGSSYEQYF

d_gene: TRBD2
abundance: NA
v_gene: TRBV6-2/TRBV6-3
j_gene: TRBJ2-1
CDR3aa: CASSVSGGFYNEQFF

d_gene: NA
abundance: NA
v_gene: TRBV5-1
j_gene: TRBJ1-1
CDR3aa: CASSSTGLGTEAFF

d_gene: NA
abundance: NA
v_gene: TRBV30
j_gene: TRBJ2-5
CDR3aa: CAWHGSGTKTQYF

d_gene: NA
abundance: NA
v_gene: TRBV5-1
j_gene: TRBJ1-1
CDR3aa: CASSLRPGNQAEAFF

d_gene: NA
abundance: medium-sized
v_gene: TRBV5-1
j_gene: TRBJ1-5
CDR3aa: CASTTGHVEPQHF

d_gene: TRBD1
abundance: NA
v_gene: TRBV3-1/TRBV3-2
j_gene: TRBJ1-1
CDR3aa: CASSQNTGAAFF

d_gene: NA
abundance: NA
v_gene: TRBV6-5
j_gene: TRBJ1-2
CDR3aa: CASSYAERAGYTF

d_gene: NA
abundance: NA
v_gene: TRBV4-1
j_gene: TRBJ1-3
CDR3aa: CASSQDLRQGLRGNTIYF

d_gene: NA
abundance: NA
v_gene: TRBV19
j_gene: TRBJ2-3
CDR3aa: CASTSLTDTQYF

d_gene: TRBD1
abundance: NA
v_gene: TRBV29-1
j_gene: TRBJ2-7
CDR3aa: CSVELRQGSEQYF

d_gene: NA
abundance: few
v_gene: TRBV24-1
j_gene: TRBJ2-3
CDR3aa: CATSDKRGKDTQYF

d_gene: TRBD2
abundance: NA
v_gene: TRBV6-2/TRBV6-3
j_gene: TRBJ2-7
CDR3aa: CASSYSWGTSGNSYEQYF

d_gene: TRBD1
abundance: NA
v_gene: TRBV5-1
j_gene: TRBJ1-1
CDR3aa: CASSSRQGAPEAFF

d_gene: NA
abundance: NA
v_gene: TRBV7-6
j_gene: TRBJ1-2
CDR3aa: CASSPTTGSSGYTF

d_gene: TRBD1
abundance: few
v_gene: TRBV27
j_gene: TRBJ2-5
CDR3aa: CASSLDRGLETQYF

d_gene: TRBD1
abundance: NA
v_gene: TRBV28
j_gene: TRBJ1-5
CDR3aa: CASSSRTGGYGPQHF

d_gene: NA
abundance: NA
v_gene: TRBV6-2/TRBV6-3
j_gene: TRBJ1-2
CDR3aa: CASSTTRYGYTF

d_gene: TRBD1
abundance: NA
v_gene: TRBV28
j_gene: TRBJ2-3
CDR3aa: CASSSIGQGAANTQYF

d_gene: TRBD2
abundance: NA
v_gene: TRBV2
j_gene: TRBJ2-5
CDR3aa: CASRVAGEKETQYF

d_gene: NA
abundance: few
v_gene: TRBV19
j_gene: TRBJ1-5
CDR3aa: CASSISRQQPQHF

d_gene: NA
abundance: few
v_gene: TRBV7-8
j_gene: TRBJ2-5
CDR3aa: CASSSRGGASQETQYF

d_gene: NA
abundance: few
v_gene: TRBV7-8
j_gene: TRBJ2-7
CDR3aa: CASSQPRGDEQYF

d_gene: NA
abundance: medium-sized
v_gene: TRBV6-2/TRBV6-3
j_gene: TRBJ1-5
CDR3aa: CASSYSSRGDQPQHF

d_gene: NA
abundance: NA
v_gene: TRBV19
j_gene: TRBJ2-3
CDR3aa: CASSPRGGSRTDTQYF

d_gene: NA
abundance: NA
v_gene: TRBV7-9
j_gene: TRBJ2-1
CDR3aa: CASSLNQRPYNEQFF

d_gene: TRBD1
abundance: NA
v_gene: TRBV7-9
j_gene: TRBJ1-1
CDR3aa: CASSLGQGTEAFF

d_gene: TRBD1
abundance: NA
v_gene: TRBV15
j_gene: TRBJ1-2
CDR3aa: CATSRDREYGYTF

d_gene: NA
abundance: NA
v_gene: TRBV28
j_gene: TRBJ1-2
CDR3aa: CASSRESGYTF

d_gene: NA
abundance: NA
v_gene: TRBV7-9
j_gene: TRBJ1-4
CDR3aa: CASSQTQGIYEKLFF

d_gene: TRBD1
abundance: NA
v_gene: TRBV6-2/TRBV6-3
j_gene: TRBJ2-7
CDR3aa: CASSRQGVMYEQYF

d_gene: NA
abundance: once
v_gene: TRBV12-3/TRBV12-4
j_gene: TRBJ1-6
CDR3aa: CASRDSHNSPLHF

d_gene: NA
abundance: once
v_gene: TRBV2
j_gene: TRBJ2-5
CDR3aa: CASSDLRDPRLQETQYF

d_gene: NA
abundance: NA
v_gene: TRBV18
j_gene: TRBJ1-2
CDR3aa: CASSPRRGLGDYGYTF

d_gene: TRBD2
abundance: few
v_gene: TRBV11-2
j_gene: TRBJ2-5
CDR3aa: CASSYQRGQETQYF

d_gene: NA
abundance: NA
v_gene: TRBV21-1
j_gene: TRBJ2-7
CDR3aa: CARRDRISYEQYF

d_gene: TRBD1
abundance: NA
v_gene: TRBV7-8
j_gene: TRBJ2-7
CDR3aa: CASSPAGTGSYEQYF

d_gene: TRBD1
abundance: once
v_gene: TRBV29-1
j_gene: TRBJ1-2
CDR3aa: CSVEEPGTGAFGYTF

d_gene: NA
abundance: many
v_gene: TRBV5-1
j_gene: TRBJ2-7
CDR3aa: CASSTAGYEQYF

d_gene: NA
abundance: NA
v_gene: TRBV12-3/TRBV12-4
j_gene: TRBJ1-1
CDR3aa: CASTRGMNTEAFF

d_gene: NA
abundance: NA
v_gene: TRBV21-1
j_gene: TRBJ2-7
CDR3aa: CASSLPDRRAYEQYF

d_gene: TRBD1
abundance: NA
v_gene: TRBV10-2
j_gene: TRBJ1-6
CDR3aa: CASNDRDDSPLHF

d_gene: TRBD2
abundance: NA
v_gene: TRBV7-9
j_gene: TRBJ2-3
CDR3aa: CASSSNGLAGGRTDTQYF

d_gene: NA
abundance: NA
v_gene: TRBV29-1
j_gene: TRBJ1-2
CDR3aa: CSVEIGGGGGYTF

d_gene: NA
abundance: NA
v_gene: TRBV6-2/TRBV6-3
j_gene: TRBJ2-3
CDR3aa: CASSWLGSGGPRADTQYF

d_gene: NA
abundance: NA
v_gene: TRBV5-1
j_gene: TRBJ2-2
CDR3aa: CASRRQMNTGELFF

d_gene: NA
abundance: NA
v_gene: TRBV25-1
j_gene: TRBJ2-4
CDR3aa: CASSATDSPMIQYF

d_gene: NA
abundance: NA
v_gene: TRBV5-1
j_gene: TRBJ2-7
CDR3aa: CASSLDGASYEQYF

d_gene: NA
abundance: NA
v_gene: TRBV5-1
j_gene: TRBJ2-1
CDR3aa: CASSLGLGRLDEQFF

d_gene: NA
abundance: few
v_gene: TRBV14
j_gene: TRBJ2-5
CDR3aa: CASSQSEGRETQYF

d_gene: NA
abundance: NA
v_gene: TRBV3-1/TRBV3-2
j_gene: TRBJ1-2
CDR3aa: CASSLQDSWGGYTF

d_gene: TRBD1
abundance: NA
v_gene: TRBV5-1
j_gene: TRBJ2-2
CDR3aa: CASSWGQGAGELFF

d_gene: TRBD2
abundance: NA
v_gene: TRBV2
j_gene: TRBJ2-7
CDR3aa: CASTPGVAGRLFYEQYF

d_gene: TRBD1
abundance: NA
v_gene: TRBV6-1
j_gene: TRBJ1-3
CDR3aa: CASSGGTGGTVFLGNTIYF

d_gene: TRBD2
abundance: once
v_gene: TRBV5-1
j_gene: TRBJ2-2
CDR3aa: CASSLLLAGEGSAGELFF

d_gene: TRBD1
abundance: NA
v_gene: TRBV11-1
j_gene: TRBJ2-7
CDR3aa: CASSPRTGVYEQYF